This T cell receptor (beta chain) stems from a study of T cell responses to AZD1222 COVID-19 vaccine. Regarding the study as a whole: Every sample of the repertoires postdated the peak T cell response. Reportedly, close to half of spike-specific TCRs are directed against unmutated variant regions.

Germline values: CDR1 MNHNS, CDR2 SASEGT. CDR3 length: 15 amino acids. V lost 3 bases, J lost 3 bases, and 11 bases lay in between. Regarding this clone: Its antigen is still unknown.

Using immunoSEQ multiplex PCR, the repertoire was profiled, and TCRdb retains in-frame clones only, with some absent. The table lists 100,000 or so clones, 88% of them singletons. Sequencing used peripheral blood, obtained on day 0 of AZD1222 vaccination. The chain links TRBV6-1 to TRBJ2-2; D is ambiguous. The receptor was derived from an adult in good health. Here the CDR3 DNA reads TGTGCCAGCAGTGACAGGTCAGCTTACACCGGGGAGCTGTTTTTT. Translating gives CASSDRSAYTGELFF.